This T cell receptor beta chain was sequenced in a study of blood T cell repertoires in COVID-19. The wider study: COVID-19 samples from acute and convalescent phases originated in the United States, Italy and Spain.

V lost 3 bases and J lost 6, with 5 bases in between. The CDR3 runs 11 residues. The germline gives CDR1 LGHDT, CDR2 YNNKEL (reference sequence). In the authors' methods: The authors estimated nucleated cell counts from reference gene primer amplification. Assay used: immunoSEQ multiplex PCR; TCRdb lists only in-frame clones, some missing. That table supplies the V and J calls and clone size; D and trimming were determined from the DNA. The data contain some 200,000 clones, 65% to 90% of them singletons. Each recovered donor of Cohort 3 presented with two negative PCRs, clearance, or symptom resolution.

This receptor was identified in a man between 40 and 49 years old who had recovered from COVID-19. The V call is TRBV3-1 (or the pseudogene TRBV3-2), the J call TRBJ1-1; the D is unclear. The sequencing input was PBMCs or T cells enriched from blood (not recorded which). CDR3 nucleotide sequence: TGTGCCAGCAGCCAGTCGGCTGAAGCTTTCTTT. It specifies CASSQSAEAFF.